These T cell receptor beta chains were read from a single sample in a study of monozygotic twins with cystic fibrosis. Generated by immunoSEQ multiplex PCR, the TCRdb table keeps only in-frame clones and is missing some. Among 8,500 to 14,000 clones, about 96% were seen once, and the ten largest hold around 0.86%. What was sequenced was blood. These receptor sequences come from a boy aged 10-17 years with cystic fibrosis. Each CDR3 is given with its conserved first and last residue. A D gene is named only where the DNA matches it firmly. Clone size is given for some rows only: seen once, a few or many times, or a class if the clone is expanded.

>TRBJ2-1|NA|TRBV14|NA
CASSQEERHYNEQFF
TGTGCCAGCAGCCAAGAGGAACGACACTACAATGAGCAGTTCTTC
>TRBJ1-1|NA|TRBV4-3|NA
CASSQTRGNTEAFF
TGCGCCAGCAGCCAGACTAGGGGAAACACTGAAGCTTTCTTT
>TRBJ1-3|NA|TRBV27|NA
CASSPRERGNTIYF
TGTGCCAGCAGTCCCCGGGAGCGTGGAAACACCATATATTTT
>TRBJ2-1|NA|TRBV4-1|TRBD1
CASSQPGQGVLGEQFF
TGCGCCAGCAGCCAGCCTGGACAGGGTGTTCTTGGTGAGCAGTTCTTC
>TRBJ1-5|NA|TRBV5-1|NA
CASSLRGEDQPQHF
TGCGCCAGCAGCTTGCGAGGGGAGGATCAGCCCCAGCATTTT
>TRBJ1-4|NA|TRBV6-5|NA
CASSLGGANPEKLFF
TGTGCCAGCAGTTTGGGGGGAGCAAACCCTGAAAAACTGTTTTTT
>TRBJ2-1|NA|TRBV19|TRBD1
CASSIGLGTGVLNEQFF
TGTGCCAGTAGTATTGGTTTAGGGACAGGGGTTTTAAATGAGCAGTTCTTC
>TRBJ2-7|NA|TRBV28|TRBD1
CASRFPGTVAYEQYF
TGTGCCAGCAGATTCCCCGGGACAGTTGCCTACGAGCAGTACTTC
>TRBJ2-1|NA|TRBV2|NA
CASIPSRGGLNNEQFF
TGTGCCAGCATTCCCTCCAGGGGGGGGCTAAACAATGAGCAGTTCTTC
>TRBJ2-7|NA|TRBV6-1|NA
CASTTGPPREQYF
TGTGCCAGCACCACCGGGCCTCCGAGGGAGCAGTACTTC
>TRBJ2-7|NA|TRBV7-9|NA
CASSLATGESLYEQYF
TGTGCCAGCAGCTTAGCAACAGGAGAATCGCTATACGAGCAGTACTTC
>TRBJ1-1|once|TRBV18|NA
CASLEGSYTEAFF
TGTGCCAGCCTAGAGGGGAGTTACACTGAAGCTTTCTTT
>TRBJ1-1|NA|TRBV18|NA
CASSPREVNTEAFF
TGTGCCAGCTCACCCAGGGAGGTGAACACTGAAGCTTTCTTT
>TRBJ2-3|NA|TRBV28|TRBD2
CASSALTGTSNTDTQYF
TGTGCCAGCAGCGCACTTACCGGGACTAGCAACACAGATACGCAGTATTTT
>TRBJ1-4|NA|TRBV5-1|NA
CASSRGGDEKLFF
TGCGCCAGCAGCAGGGGTGGAGATGAAAAACTGTTTTTT
>TRBJ1-1|NA|TRBV5-1|TRBD1
CASNFRTGRDTEAFF
TGCGCCAGCAATTTTAGGACAGGGCGGGACACTGAAGCTTTCTTT
>TRBJ2-7|NA|TRBV7-9|TRBD1
CASSSTRDRAYEQYF
TGTGCCAGCAGCTCAACACGGGACAGGGCTTACGAGCAGTACTTC
>TRBJ1-3|once|TRBV19|NA
CASSVSSGNTIYF
TGTGCCAGTAGCGTATCCTCTGGAAACACCATATATTTT
>TRBJ2-1|NA|TRBV6-1|TRBD2
CASSEGPAGAYNEQFF
TGTGCCAGCAGTGAAGGCCCAGCGGGAGCTTACAATGAGCAGTTCTTC
>TRBJ1-4|NA|TRBV10-3|NA
CAISERGPNEKLFF
TGTGCCATCAGTGAGAGGGGACCAAATGAAAAACTGTTTTTT
>TRBJ2-7|NA|TRBV9|NA
CASSPFWSSSYEQYF
TGTGCCAGCAGCCCCTTCTGGTCGAGCTCCTACGAGCAGTACTTC
>TRBJ2-3|NA|TRBV7-2|NA
CASSRPLRGEREDTQYF
TGTGCCAGCAGCCGCCCGTTGAGGGGGGAACGGGAAGATACGCAGTATTTT
>TRBJ2-7|NA|TRBV2|NA
CASQGRYEQYF
TGTGCCAGCCAGGGCCGCTACGAGCAGTACTTC
>TRBJ2-2|NA|TRBV4-3|TRBD2
CASSHGLAADSAGELFF
TGCGCCAGCAGCCACGGACTAGCGGCAGACTCGGCCGGGGAGCTGTTTTTT
>TRBJ2-2|NA|TRBV5-1|TRBD1
CASSLDRGANTGELFF
TGCGCCAGCAGCTTGGACAGGGGGGCGAACACCGGGGAGCTGTTTTTT
>TRBJ2-3|NA|TRBV7-2|TRBD2
CASSSGDYSGTQYF
TGTGCCAGCAGCTCGGGGGACTACTCCGGTACGCAGTATTTT
>TRBJ1-1|NA|TRBV27|NA
CASSSARAGNTEAFF
TGTGCCAGCAGTTCGGCAAGGGCGGGGAACACTGAAGCTTTCTTT
>TRBJ1-4|NA|TRBV7-2|NA
CASSLDAPRELFF
TGTGCCAGCAGCTTAGACGCTCCGCGGGAACTGTTTTTT
>TRBJ2-7|NA|TRBV4-1|NA
CASSQEGSEQYF
TGCGCCAGCAGCCAAGAGGGCAGCGAGCAGTACTTC
>TRBJ2-3|NA|TRBV5-1|NA
CASSSAQGGSDTQYF
TGCGCCAGCAGCTCCGCCCAGGGAGGATCAGATACGCAGTATTTT
>TRBJ2-7|NA|TRBV5-6|TRBD1
CASSSRGPYEQYF
TGTGCCAGCAGCTCCAGGGGGCCATACGAGCAGTACTTC
>TRBJ1-3|NA|TRBV9|NA
CASSVDRTSGNTIYF
TGTGCCAGCAGCGTCGACAGGACCTCCGGAAACACCATATATTTT
>TRBJ2-1|NA|TRBV6-5|TRBD2
CASSYSGGAYNEQFF
TGTGCCAGCAGTTACAGTGGGGGGGCCTACAATGAGCAGTTCTTC
>TRBJ2-7|NA|TRBV6-6|NA
CASSHTYEQYF
TGTGCCAGCAGCCATACGTACGAGCAGTACTTC
>TRBJ1-1|NA|TRBV25-1|NA
CASSESTEAFF
TGTGCCAGCAGTGAATCGACTGAAGCTTTCTTT
>TRBJ1-2|once|TRBV30|NA
CAWSMERRYGYTF
TGTGCCTGGAGCATGGAGAGAAGGTATGGCTACACCTTC
>TRBJ2-1|NA|TRBV5-1|TRBD2
CASSPLEAGVNNEQFF
TGCGCCAGCAGCCCCCTGGAAGCGGGAGTCAACAATGAGCAGTTCTTC
>TRBJ1-4|NA|TRBV4-1|NA
CASSQDLDGSNEKLFF
TGCGCCAGCAGCCAGGATTTGGACGGTTCTAATGAAAAACTGTTTTTT
>TRBJ1-6|NA|TRBV7-2|NA
CASSLGPHNSPLHF
TGTGCCAGCAGCCTGGGCCCCCATAATTCACCCCTCCACTTT
>TRBJ2-1|NA|TRBV4-1|TRBD2
CASSRLGGADFHNEQFF
TGCGCCAGCAGCCGCCTCGGGGGGGCTGATTTTCACAATGAGCAGTTCTTC
>TRBJ1-1|NA|TRBV6-5|TRBD1
CASSHRGRTEAFF
TGTGCCAGCAGCCACAGGGGGCGAACTGAAGCTTTCTTT
>TRBJ1-4|NA|TRBV18|TRBD1
CASSTGTGTPPTANEKLFF
TGTGCCAGCTCAACCGGGACAGGGACTCCACCCACGGCTAATGAAAAACTGTTTTTT
>TRBJ2-5|NA|TRBV4-2|NA
CASSQEAGKETQYF
TGTGCCAGCAGCCAAGAGGCAGGGAAAGAGACCCAGTACTTC
>TRBJ2-1|NA|TRBV7-2|NA
CASSLVPAGGNDEQFF
TGTGCCAGCAGCTTAGTTCCCGCAGGGGGGAATGATGAGCAGTTCTTC
>TRBJ1-1|NA|TRBV6-6|TRBD1
CASSYSRGSTEAFF
TGTGCCAGCAGTTACAGCAGGGGGAGCACTGAAGCTTTCTTT
>TRBJ1-2|NA|TRBV7-9|NA
CASSLVDGYTF
TGTGCCAGCAGCTTAGTTGATGGCTACACCTTC